These 21 T cell receptor beta chains share one sample of origin, sequenced in a study of blood T cell repertoires in COVID-19. Repertoires were generated with immunoSEQ multiplex PCR, while TCRdb's copy carries only in-frame clones and drops some. The sample has 110,000 or so clones, 90% seen once. Sample: peripheral blood. Receptors were obtained from a woman aged 45-59 years with acute or convalescent COVID-19.

The chain uses TRBV24-1 and TRBJ2-2, with 9 nucleotides matching TRBD1. CDR3 size: 13 residues. The V gene end was trimmed by 9 bases and the J gene end by 4 bases; junction bases not matched to a gene: 2. Germline CDR1 KGHDR, CDR2 SFDVKD. In DNA form, the CDR3 reads TGTGCCACCGGGACAGGGAGCACCGGGGAGCTGTTTTTT. This translates into CATGTGSTGELFF.

This clone was detected a few times. This sequence joins TRBV11-2 and TRBJ1-3; 9 nucleotides match TRBD1. Per the germline V gene, CDR1 is SGHAT and CDR2 is FQNNGV. The CDR3 length is 15 residues. V gave up 5 bases and J gave up 10 bases; unmatched junction bases: 12. The CDR3 DNA follows: TGTGCCAGCAGCCTCTGGGGGGGACAGGGTGAGACCATATATTTT. It is translated as CASSLWGGQGETIYF.

The chain has TRBV2 and TRBJ2-7, with no clear D. Germline V lookup: CDR1 SNHLY, CDR2 FYNNEI. The CDR3 is 11 amino acids. The V gene lost 7 bases and the J gene lost 6 bases, with 10 bases spanning the gap. This chain's CDR3 is CASMVFGEQYF. CDR3 nucleotides: TGTGCCAGCATGGTTTTCGGCGAGCAGTACTTC.

The chain recombines TRBV19 with TRBJ1-2; the D gene is possibly TRBD1 (6 bases). This CDR3 has 14 residues. Trimming took 4 bases from V and 4 from J, leaving 13 bases between them. In germline, CDR1 is LNHDA, CDR2 SQIVND (reference sequence). The DNA for the CDR3 is TGTGCCAGTAGTAGAAGACAGGACCCCTATGGCTACACCTTC. As protein: CASSRRQDPYGYTF. Full variable domain (remainder filled in from reference TRBV19 and TRBJ1-2): DGGITQSPKYLFRKEGQNVTLSCEQNLNHDAMYWYRQDPGQGLRLIYYSQIVNDFQKGDIAEGYSVSREKKESFPLTVTSAQKNPTAFYLCASSRRQDPYGYTFGSGTRLTVV.

This clone was seen a single time. The chain recombines TRBV30 with TRBJ1-5; the D is unclear. The CDR3 is 14 amino acids. Between the trimmed V and J ends, which lost 2 bases and 6 bases, there was a span of 14 bases. Germline V gives CDR1 GTSNPN, CDR2 SVGIG (reference sequence). The CDR3 nucleotides are TGTGCCTGGAGTCTAACCACCGGAGGTCAGCCCCAGCATTTT. Protein sequence: CAWSLTTGGQPQHF.

The V and J genes are TRBV5-6 and TRBJ2-3, with TRBD1 matching over 9 bases. Trimming cost V 2 bases and J 2 bases; bases outside gene matches: 9. The CDR3 is 17 amino acids. Germline V gene sequence: CDR1 SGHDT, CDR2 YYEEEE. The CDR3 sequence: CASSLTGGFGATDTQYF. The CDR3 DNA is TGTGCCAGCAGCTTAACAGGGGGCTTTGGGGCCACAGATACGCAGTATTTT.

The chain is built from TRBV18 and TRBJ1-2; TRBD1 aligns across 7 bases. Germline loops: CDR1 KGHSH, CDR2 LQKENI. The length of the CDR3 is 14 residues. The J segment lost 14 bases and the V segment lost 3 bases, leaving 15 bases of the junction unmatched. The CDR3 spells CASSPLAEGTAITF. The CDR3 DNA reads as TGTGCCAGCTCACCTCTAGCCGAGGGGACAGCGATAACCTTC. Together with reference TRBV18 and TRBJ1-2, the CDR3 gives the full variable domain: NAGVMQNPRHLVRRRGQEARLRCSPMKGHSHVYWYRQLPEEGLKFMVYLQKENIIDESGMPKERFSAEFPKEGPSILRIQQVVRGDSAAYFCASSPLAEGTAITFGSGTRLTVV.

The genes are TRBV10-3 and TRBJ1-4; TRBD1 agrees at 9 bases. With 0 bases clipped from V and 0 bases from J, the junction kept 11 bases outside the gene matches. The CDR3 has 20 residues. The germline gives CDR1 ENHRY, CDR2 SYGVKD. Here the CDR3 reads CAISESFGTGRVATNEKLFF. CDR3 coding DNA: TGTGCCATCAGTGAGTCGTTTGGGACAGGGAGAGTAGCAACTAATGAAAAACTGTTTTTT.

This chain joins TRBV5-8 and TRBJ2-7; D perhaps matches TRBD2 (5 bases). V dropped 4 bases and J dropped 2 bases, with 13 bases sitting between them. Germline V CDR1 and CDR2: SGHTS, YDEGEE. The length of the CDR3 is 14 residues. The CDR3 region is CASSRGIETYEQYF. The CDR3 nucleotides read TGTGCCAGCAGCCGAGGGATAGAGACCTACGAGCAGTACTTC.

This rearrangement joins TRBV6-7 to TRBJ2-7, with D uncertain. TRBV6-7 is recorded as an ORF, its role being uncertain. The CDR3 has 14 residues. Trimming stripped 7 bases from V and 3 bases from J, with 16 bases between. The CDR3 loop is CASKPVADYYEQYF. In DNA form, the CDR3 reads TGTGCCAGCAAACCCGTTGCAGATTACTACGAGCAGTACTTC.

The chain's CDR3 is CASSLGGSVNNEQFF. The CDR3 nucleotides read TGTGCCAGCAGTTTAGGAGGGAGTGTCAACAATGAGCAGTTCTTC. The chain is built from TRBV28 and TRBJ2-1; D is possibly TRBD2 (6 bases). V lost 2 bases and J 5 bases, leaving 13 bases between the germline ends. Germline V gene sequence: CDR1 MDHEN, CDR2 SYDVKM. The CDR3 is made up of 15 amino acids.

V and J are TRBV24-1 and TRBJ2-3, with a tentative D call TRBD2 (5 bases). Trimming removed 9 bases from V and 0 bases from J, with 18 bases in between. CDR1 is KGHDR and CDR2 is SFDVKD in the germline V gene. CDR3 length: 16 residues. The CDR3 DNA is TGTGCCACCCACAGTGGGGAAGGCGGGAGCACAGATACGCAGTATTTT. Translating it yields CATHSGEGGSTDTQYF.

The chain combines TRBV19 with TRBJ1-6, with 9 bases fitting TRBD1. Germline V lookup: CDR1 LNHDA, CDR2 SQIVND (reference sequence). J lost 7 bases, V lost 4 bases, and 5 bases had no gene match. The CDR3 contains 15 residues. The CDR3 loop is CASSTMGTGNSPLHF. The CDR3 DNA sequence: TGTGCCAGTAGTACAATGGGGACAGGGAATTCACCCCTCCACTTT. The whole variable domain, remainder taken from reference TRBV19 and TRBJ1-6, is DGGITQSPKYLFRKEGQNVTLSCEQNLNHDAMYWYRQDPGQGLRLIYYSQIVNDFQKGDIAEGYSVSREKKESFPLTVTSAQKNPTAFYLCASSTMGTGNSPLHFGNGTRLTVT.

The rearrangement links TRBV18 to TRBJ1-3; D might be TRBD1 (6 bases). Trimming shortened V by 6 bases and J by 0 bases, and 9 bases separated the two germline ends. The CDR3 length is 14 residues. CDR1 is KGHSH and CDR2 is LQKENI in the germline V gene. Here the CDR3 reads CASSTGISGNTIYF. As DNA, the CDR3 is TGTGCCAGCTCTACAGGGATCTCTGGAAACACCATATATTTT.

V and J are TRBV6-6 and TRBJ1-1; no reliable D call. The V and J ends lost 10 bases and 3 bases respectively, with 6 bases between them. The CDR3 loop spans 10 amino acids. CDR1 is MNHNY and CDR2 is SVGAGI in the germline V gene (reference sequence). CDR3 in DNA: TGTGCCACGGGTGACACTGAAGCTTTCTTT. Its protein is CATGDTEAFF.

The CDR3 loop reads CASSFGIGGYGYTF. In DNA, the CDR3 is TGTGCCAGCAGCTTCGGGATCGGCGGGTATGGCTACACCTTC. V and J are TRBV7-2 and TRBJ1-2; D uncertain. Germline V gene sequence: CDR1 SGHTA, CDR2 FQGNSA. Trimming left V 3 bases short and J 5 bases short, with 13 bases between. This CDR3 has 14 residues.

The V call is TRBV28, the J call TRBJ1-4; D is perhaps TRBD1 (6 bases). V was shortened by 4 bases and J by 5 bases, with 17 bases between the two germline ends. This CDR3 is 16 amino acids long. The germline V gene encodes CDR1 MDHEN and CDR2 SYDVKM. The CDR3 sequence: CASSSLRGQMNEKLFF. In nucleotides, the CDR3 is TGTGCCAGCAGTTCACTCCGTGGACAGATGAATGAAAAACTGTTTTTT.

The V and J genes are TRBV4-2 and TRBJ1-1; perhaps TRBD1 as D (5 bases). The CDR3 is made up of 18 amino acids. Germline lookup yields CDR1 LGHNA and CDR2 YNFKEQ. V was clipped by 1 base and J by 6 bases, with 24 bases between them. CDR3 in amino acids: CASSQGSGFGLAYAEAFF. The CDR3 DNA sequence: TGTGCCAGCAGCCAAGGCTCAGGGTTTGGTTTGGCGTACGCTGAAGCTTTCTTT.

The gene calls are TRBV10-3 and TRBJ2-2; TRBD1 matches at 8 bases. CDR1 ENHRY and CDR2 SYGVKD come from the germline V gene. V shed 2 bases, J shed 7 bases, and the junction held 9 bases outside the gene matches. The CDR3 sequence is 16 residues long. The chain's CDR3 is CAISEPRTGSIGELFF. In DNA form, the CDR3 reads TGTGCCATCAGTGAGCCGAGGACAGGGTCTATCGGGGAGCTGTTTTTT.

The chain couples TRBV25-1 to TRBJ1-2, with D perhaps TRBD1 (5 bases). CDR1 is MGHDK and CDR2 is SYGVNS in the germline V gene. V shed 9 bases and J shed 4 bases, with 12 bases lying between them. This CDR3 has 12 residues. CDR3 bases: TGTGCCAGTACACACGGGGGCTATGGCTACACCTTC. Translation gives CASTHGGYGYTF.

This chain links TRBV6-5 with TRBJ1-1, with TRBD1 matching 9 bases. The V segment lost 2 bases and the J segment 5 bases; nucleotides outside the gene matches: 6. CDR1 is MNHEY and CDR2 is SVGAGI in the germline V gene. CDR3 length: 15 residues. As DNA, the CDR3 is TGTGCCAGCAGTTACGAGGGACAGGGATATACTGAAGCTTTCTTT. This sequence encodes CASSYEGQGYTEAFF.